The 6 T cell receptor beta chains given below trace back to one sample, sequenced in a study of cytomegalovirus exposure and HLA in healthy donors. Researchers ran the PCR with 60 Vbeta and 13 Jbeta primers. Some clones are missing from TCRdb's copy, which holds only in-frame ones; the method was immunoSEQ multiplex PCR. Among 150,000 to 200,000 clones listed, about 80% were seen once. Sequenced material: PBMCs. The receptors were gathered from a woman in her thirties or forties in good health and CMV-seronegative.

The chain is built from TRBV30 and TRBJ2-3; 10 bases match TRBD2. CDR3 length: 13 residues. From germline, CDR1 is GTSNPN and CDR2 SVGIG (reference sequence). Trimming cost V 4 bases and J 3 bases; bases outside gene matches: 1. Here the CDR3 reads CAWKTSGTDTQYF. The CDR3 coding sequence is TGTGCCTGGAAGACTAGCGGGACAGATACGCAGTATTTT.

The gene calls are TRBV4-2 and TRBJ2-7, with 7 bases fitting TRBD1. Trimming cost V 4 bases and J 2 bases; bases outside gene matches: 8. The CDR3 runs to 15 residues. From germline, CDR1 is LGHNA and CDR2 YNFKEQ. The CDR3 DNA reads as TGTGCCAGCAGCCCAGACAGGGATGGGACCTACGAGCAGTACTTC. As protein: CASSPDRDGTYEQYF.

CDR3 in amino acids: CASSPGTGGDDGYTF. In DNA, the CDR3 is TGTGCCAGCTCACCAGGGACAGGGGGCGACGATGGCTACACCTTC. The rearrangement links TRBV18 to TRBJ1-2; 12 bases are shared with TRBD1. Per the germline V gene, CDR1 is KGHSH and CDR2 is LQKENI. The CDR3 runs to 15 residues. Trimming removed 2 bases from V and 6 bases from J; junction bases left unmatched: 4.

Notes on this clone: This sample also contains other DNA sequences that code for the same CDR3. In nucleotides, the CDR3 is TGCGCCAGCAGCTTGGGGCAGGGGGCCACCGCAACTAATGAAAAACTGTTTTTT. Amino acid sequence: CASSLGQGATATNEKLFF. The chain uses TRBV5-1 and TRBJ1-4, with 8 positions matching TRBD1. The CDR3 length is 18 residues. In germline, CDR1 is SGHRS, CDR2 YFSETQ. J was trimmed by 0 bases and V by 0 bases; bases with no gene match: 7.

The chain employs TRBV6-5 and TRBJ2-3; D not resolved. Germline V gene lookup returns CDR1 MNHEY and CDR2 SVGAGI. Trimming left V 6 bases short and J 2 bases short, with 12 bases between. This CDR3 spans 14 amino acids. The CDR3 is CASSSGFTTDTQYF. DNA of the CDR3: TGTGCCAGCAGCTCCGGGTTCACCACAGATACGCAGTATTTT.

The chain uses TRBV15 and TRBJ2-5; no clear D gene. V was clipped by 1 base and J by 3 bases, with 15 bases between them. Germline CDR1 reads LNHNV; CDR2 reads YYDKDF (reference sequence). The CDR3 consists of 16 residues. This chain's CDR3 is CATSRGLAAQKETQYF. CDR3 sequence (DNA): TGTGCCACCAGCAGAGGACTGGCAGCGCAAAAAGAGACCCAGTACTTC.